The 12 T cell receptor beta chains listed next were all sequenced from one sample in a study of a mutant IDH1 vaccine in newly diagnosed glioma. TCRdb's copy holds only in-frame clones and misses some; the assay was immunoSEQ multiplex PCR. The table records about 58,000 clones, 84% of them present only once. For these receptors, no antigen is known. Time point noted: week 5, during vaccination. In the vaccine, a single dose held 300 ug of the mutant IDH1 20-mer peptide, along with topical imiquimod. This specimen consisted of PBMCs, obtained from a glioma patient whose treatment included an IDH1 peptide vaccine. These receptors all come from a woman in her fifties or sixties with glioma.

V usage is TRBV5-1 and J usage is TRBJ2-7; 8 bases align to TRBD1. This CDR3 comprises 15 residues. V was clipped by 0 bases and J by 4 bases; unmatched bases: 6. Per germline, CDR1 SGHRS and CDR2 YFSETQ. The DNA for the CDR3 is TGCGCCAGCAGCTTGGATCAGGGGGCTATTTACGAGCAGTACTTC. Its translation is CASSLDQGAIYEQYF.

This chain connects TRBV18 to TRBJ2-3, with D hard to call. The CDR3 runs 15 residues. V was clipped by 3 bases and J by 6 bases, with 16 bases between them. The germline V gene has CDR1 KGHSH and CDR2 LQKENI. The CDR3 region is CASSPSGSSPDTQYF. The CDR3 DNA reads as TGTGCCAGCTCACCTTCTGGTTCTTCGCCCGATACGCAGTATTTT.

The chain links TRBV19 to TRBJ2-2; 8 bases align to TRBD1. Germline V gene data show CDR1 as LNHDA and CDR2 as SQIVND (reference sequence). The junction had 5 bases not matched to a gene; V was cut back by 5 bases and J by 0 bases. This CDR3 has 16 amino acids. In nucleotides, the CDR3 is TGTGCCAGTAGTCGTCGGACAGGGACGAACACCGGGGAGCTGTTTTTT. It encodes CASSRRTGTNTGELFF. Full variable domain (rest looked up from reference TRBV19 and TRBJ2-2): DGGITQSPKYLFRKEGQNVTLSCEQNLNHDAMYWYRQDPGQGLRLIYYSQIVNDFQKGDIAEGYSVSREKKESFPLTVTSAQKNPTAFYLCASSRRTGTNTGELFFGEGSRLTVL.

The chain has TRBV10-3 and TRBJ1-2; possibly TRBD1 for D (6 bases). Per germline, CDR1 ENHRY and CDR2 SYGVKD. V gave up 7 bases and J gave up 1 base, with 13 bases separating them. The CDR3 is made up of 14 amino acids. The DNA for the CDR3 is TGTGCCATCAAAGGGGGGACTGGTAACTATGGCTACACCTTC. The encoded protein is CAIKGGTGNYGYTF.

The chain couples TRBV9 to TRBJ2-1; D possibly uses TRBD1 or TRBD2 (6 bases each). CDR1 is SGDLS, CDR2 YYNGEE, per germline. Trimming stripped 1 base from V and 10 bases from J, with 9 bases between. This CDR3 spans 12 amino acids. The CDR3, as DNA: TGTGCCAGCAGCGTACGGGGGCGCGAGCAGTTCTTC. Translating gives CASSVRGREQFF.

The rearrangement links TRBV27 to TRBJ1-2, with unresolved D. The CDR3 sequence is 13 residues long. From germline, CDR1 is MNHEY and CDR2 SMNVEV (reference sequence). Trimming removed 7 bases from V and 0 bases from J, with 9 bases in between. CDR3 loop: CASTPRANYGYTF. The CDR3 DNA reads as TGTGCCAGCACTCCCCGAGCTAACTATGGCTACACCTTC.

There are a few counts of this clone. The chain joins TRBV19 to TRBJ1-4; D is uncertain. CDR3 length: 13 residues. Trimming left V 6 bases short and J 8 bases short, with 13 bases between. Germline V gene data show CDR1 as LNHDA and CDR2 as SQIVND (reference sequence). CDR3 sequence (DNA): TGTGCCAGTAGCCCCCAACAGTGGGAAAAACTGTTTTTT. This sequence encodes CASSPQQWEKLFF.

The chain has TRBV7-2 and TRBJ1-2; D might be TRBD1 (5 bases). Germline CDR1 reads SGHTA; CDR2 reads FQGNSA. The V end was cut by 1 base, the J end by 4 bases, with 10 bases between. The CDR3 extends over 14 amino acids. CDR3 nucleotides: TGTGCCAGCAGCTTAGGGCAGGGTGGCTATGGCTACACCTTC. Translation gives CASSLGQGGYGYTF.

Here the CDR3 reads CASSRTEVNTEAFF. As DNA, the CDR3 is TGTGCCAGCTCACGGACAGAGGTGAACACTGAAGCTTTCTTT. The chain links TRBV18 to TRBJ1-1; weak D call: TRBD1 (6 bases). V was cut by 4 bases and J by 0 bases, with 9 bases left in between. Germline values: CDR1 KGHSH, CDR2 LQKENI. The CDR3 loop spans 14 amino acids.

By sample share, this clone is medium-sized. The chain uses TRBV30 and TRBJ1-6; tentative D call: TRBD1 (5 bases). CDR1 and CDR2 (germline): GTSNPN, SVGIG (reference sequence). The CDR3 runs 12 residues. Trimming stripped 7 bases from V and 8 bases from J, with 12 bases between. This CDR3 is CAFTRGDSPLHF. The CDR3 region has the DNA TGTGCCTTTACCCGGGGCGATTCACCCCTCCACTTT.

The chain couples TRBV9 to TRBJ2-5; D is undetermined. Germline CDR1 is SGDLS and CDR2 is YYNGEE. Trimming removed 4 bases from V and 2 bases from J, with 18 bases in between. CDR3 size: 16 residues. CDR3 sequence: CASSPPVGRLQETQYF. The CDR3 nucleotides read TGTGCCAGCAGCCCACCGGTGGGAAGGCTTCAAGAGACCCAGTACTTC.

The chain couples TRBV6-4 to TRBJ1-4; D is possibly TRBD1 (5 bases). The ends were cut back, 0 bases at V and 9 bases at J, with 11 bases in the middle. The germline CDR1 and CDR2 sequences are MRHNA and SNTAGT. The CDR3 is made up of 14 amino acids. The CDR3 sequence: CASSDSRDPKKLFF. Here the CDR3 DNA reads TGTGCCAGCAGTGACTCCCGGGACCCCAAAAAACTGTTTTTT.